The TCR beta chain described here comes from a study of blood T cell repertoires in COVID-19. Across the whole study: The origin of the acute and convalescent COVID-19 samples was the United States, Italy and Spain.

The CDR3 consists of 15 residues. Per germline, CDR1 MNHEY and CDR2 SMNVEV (reference sequence). V gave up 6 bases and J gave up 2 bases; unmatched junction bases: 5. Sequenced by immunoSEQ multiplex PCR; TCRdb stores in-frame clones only, minus some. Found here are some 74,000 clones, 60% to 80% of them singletons; the top ten hold about 12%. A few counts support this clone. V gene TRBV27 combines with J gene TRBJ1-5; 9 bases fit TRBD1. The sequence was collected from a human donor in a cohort sampled during active COVID-19. The sample consisted of peripheral blood. The CDR3 nucleotides are TGTGCCAGCAGACACAGGGGGCAAGGCAATCAGCCCCAGCATTTT. It encodes CASRHRGQGNQPQHF.